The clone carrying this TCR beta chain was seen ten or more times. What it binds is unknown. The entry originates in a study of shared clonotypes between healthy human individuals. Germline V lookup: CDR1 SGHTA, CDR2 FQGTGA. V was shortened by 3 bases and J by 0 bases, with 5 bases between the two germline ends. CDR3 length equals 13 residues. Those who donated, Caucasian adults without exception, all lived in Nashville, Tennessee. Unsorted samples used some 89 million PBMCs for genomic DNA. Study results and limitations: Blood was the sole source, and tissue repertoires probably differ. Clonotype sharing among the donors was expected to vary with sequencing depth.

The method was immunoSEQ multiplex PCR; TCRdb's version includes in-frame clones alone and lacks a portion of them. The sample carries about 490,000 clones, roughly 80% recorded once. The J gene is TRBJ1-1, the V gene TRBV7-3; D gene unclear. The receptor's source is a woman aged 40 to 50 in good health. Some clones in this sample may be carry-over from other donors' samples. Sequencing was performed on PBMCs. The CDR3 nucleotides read TGTGCCAGCAGCTTTAATATGAACACTGAAGCTTTCTTT. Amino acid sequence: CASSFNMNTEAFF.